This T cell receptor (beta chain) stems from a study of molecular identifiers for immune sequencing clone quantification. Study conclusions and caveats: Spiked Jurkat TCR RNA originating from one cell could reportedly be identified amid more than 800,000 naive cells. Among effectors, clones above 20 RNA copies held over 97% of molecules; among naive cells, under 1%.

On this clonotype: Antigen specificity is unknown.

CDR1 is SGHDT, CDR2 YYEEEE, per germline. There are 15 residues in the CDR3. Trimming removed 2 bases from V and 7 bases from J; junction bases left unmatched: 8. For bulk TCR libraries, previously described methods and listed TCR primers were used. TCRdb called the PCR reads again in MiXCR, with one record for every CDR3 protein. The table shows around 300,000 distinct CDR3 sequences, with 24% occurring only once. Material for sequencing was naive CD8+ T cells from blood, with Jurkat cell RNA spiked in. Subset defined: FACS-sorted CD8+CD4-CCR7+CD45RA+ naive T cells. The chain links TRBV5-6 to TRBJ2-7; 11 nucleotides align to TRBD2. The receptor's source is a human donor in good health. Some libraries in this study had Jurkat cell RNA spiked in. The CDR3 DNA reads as TGTGCCAGCAGCTTTAGCGGGGGGGCAGTATGGGAGCAGTACTTC. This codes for CASSFSGGAVWEQYF.